This T cell receptor (beta chain) was documented in a study of Ad26.COV2.S vaccination and SARS-CoV-2 variants. Treatment specified: some 20 received Ad26.COV2.S at low or high dose, single or two shots; a few received placebo; per-sample allocation not given. Following the first vaccine or placebo injection, samples were taken on day 63. The assay was immunoSEQ multiplex PCR, and TCRdb's table has in-frame clones only and misses some. The data contain around 300,000 clones, less than 90% of them singletons. Findings and limits, study-wide: Vaccine and placebo recipients had similar non-spike TCR breadth. Total responses of T cells may have been underestimated by the analyses of TCR breadth and depth.

As for this clone: Its antigen is undetermined.

Per germline, CDR1 SGHVS and CDR2 FQNEAQ. This CDR3 contains 16 residues. J lost 8 bases, V lost 4 bases, and 11 bases had no gene match. This rearrangement joins TRBV7-8 to TRBJ2-1, with 10 bases fitting TRBD2. This receptor was taken from a person between 18 and 59 years old who received the Ad26.COV2.S COVID-19 vaccine or a placebo. The starting material was peripheral blood, obtained in a trial of Ad26.COV2.S vaccine versus placebo. DNA of the CDR3: TGTGCCAGCAGCTCCCTAGCGGGGGTAAGAACGGATGAGCAGTTCTTC. As protein: CASSSLAGVRTDEQFF.